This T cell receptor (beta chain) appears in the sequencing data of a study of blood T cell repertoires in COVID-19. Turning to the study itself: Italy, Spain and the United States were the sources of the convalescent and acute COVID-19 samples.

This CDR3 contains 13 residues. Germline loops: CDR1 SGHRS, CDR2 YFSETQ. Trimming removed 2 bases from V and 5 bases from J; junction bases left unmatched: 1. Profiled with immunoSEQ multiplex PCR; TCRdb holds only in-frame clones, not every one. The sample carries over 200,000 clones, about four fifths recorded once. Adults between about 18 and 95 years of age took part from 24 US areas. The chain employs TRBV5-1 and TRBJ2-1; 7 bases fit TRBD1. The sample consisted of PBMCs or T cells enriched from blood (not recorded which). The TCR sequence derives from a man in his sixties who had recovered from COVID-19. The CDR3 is CASSFTGDNEQFF. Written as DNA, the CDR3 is TGCGCCAGCAGCTTCACAGGGGACAATGAGCAGTTCTTC. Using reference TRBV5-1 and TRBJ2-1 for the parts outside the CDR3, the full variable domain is KAGVTQTPRYLIKTRGQQVTLSCSPISGHRSVSWYQQTPGQGLQFLFEYFSETQRNKGNFPGRFSGRQFSNSRSEMNVSTLELGDSALYLCASSFTGDNEQFFGPGTRLTVL.